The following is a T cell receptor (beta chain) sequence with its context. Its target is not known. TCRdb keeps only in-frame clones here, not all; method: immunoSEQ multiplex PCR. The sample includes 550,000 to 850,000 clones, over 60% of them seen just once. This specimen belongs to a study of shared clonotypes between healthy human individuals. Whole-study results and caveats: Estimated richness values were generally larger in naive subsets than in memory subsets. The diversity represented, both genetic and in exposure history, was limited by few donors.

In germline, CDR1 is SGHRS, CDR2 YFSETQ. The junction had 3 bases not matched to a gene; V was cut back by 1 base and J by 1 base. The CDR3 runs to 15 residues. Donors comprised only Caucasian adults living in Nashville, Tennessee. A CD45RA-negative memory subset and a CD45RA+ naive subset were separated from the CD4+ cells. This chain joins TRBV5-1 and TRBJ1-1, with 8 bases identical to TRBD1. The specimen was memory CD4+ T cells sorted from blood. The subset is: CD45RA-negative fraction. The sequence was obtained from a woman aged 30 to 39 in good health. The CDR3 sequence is CASSLKTGANTEAFF. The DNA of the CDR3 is TGCGCCAGCAGCTTGAAGACAGGGGCGAACACTGAAGCTTTCTTT. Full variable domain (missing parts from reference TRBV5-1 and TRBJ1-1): KAGVTQTPRYLIKTRGQQVTLSCSPISGHRSVSWYQQTPGQGLQFLFEYFSETQRNKGNFPGRFSGRQFSNSRSEMNVSTLELGDSALYLCASSLKTGANTEAFFGQGTRLTVV.